This T cell receptor beta chain appears in the sequencing data of a study of blood T cell repertoires in COVID-19. Overall study context: Spain, Italy and the United States supplied samples that represented acute and convalescent COVID-19. The cDNA or gDNA used as material had been derived from T cells, B-cell-depleted T cells, or PBMCs.

CDR1 is SNHLY and CDR2 is FYNNEI in the germline V gene. The CDR3 consists of 15 residues. V was cut by 5 bases and J by 0 bases, with 11 bases left in between. Per the original methods: Estimation of nucleated cell counts relied on the amplification of reference gene primers. Sequencing used immunoSEQ multiplex PCR; TCRdb keeps in-frame clones, though not all of them. V, J and clone size derive from that table, while D and trimming were established from the DNA sequence. The table shows some 530,000 clones, with approximately 83% occurring only once. This TCR was sampled from a human donor in a cohort sampled during active COVID-19. The rearrangement joins TRBV2 to TRBJ1-3; possible D gene TRBD1, 5 bases. The sequencing sample was made of peripheral blood. The CDR3 DNA reads TGTGCCAGCAGTCGGGGGTTTAGCTCTGGAAACACCATATATTTT. The encoded protein is CASSRGFSSGNTIYF.